This entry describes one TCR beta chain. The antigen is undetermined. The sample originates from a study of graft-versus-host responses after intestinal transplantation. At the level of the study: Among the recipients, all got anti-thymocyte globulin induction and then tacrolimus and steroids for 3 to 4 years.

Profiling relied on immunoSEQ multiplex PCR, and the TCRdb table lists in-frame clones only, not all of them. This sample carries some 120,000 clones, around nine tenths of them seen once, and the ten largest clones take around 0.15%. Specimen: unstimulated CD4+ T cells sorted from spleen or lymph node cells, collected before intestinal transplant. This receptor was obtained from a human donor who received an intestinal transplant.

Here the CDR3 reads CASSLKRGADTGELFF. In DNA, the CDR3 is TGCGCCAGCAGCTTGAAGCGGGGGGCAGACACCGGGGAGCTGTTTTTT. The gene calls are TRBV5-1 and TRBJ2-2; TRBD2 agrees at 9 bases. This CDR3 is built from 16 residues. Germline lookup yields CDR1 SGHRS and CDR2 YFSETQ. V dropped 1 base and J dropped 3; count of bases not matched to a gene: 4.